This entry concerns a single T cell receptor beta chain. This record belongs to a study of shared clonotypes between healthy human individuals. The V and J ends lost 6 bases and 3 bases, in that order; junction bases with no gene match: 10. The CDR3 spans 15 residues. In germline, CDR1 is LNHDA, CDR2 SQIVND (reference sequence). Clones were sequenced by immunoSEQ multiplex PCR, and TCRdb holds only the in-frame ones, with some missing. The sample lists over a million clones, roughly 96% seen once, with more than 0.9% in the top ten. The genes are TRBV19 and TRBJ1-1, with TRBD1 identical over 7 bases. The clonotype originates from a man aged 25 to 40 in good health. Sequenced: naive CD4+ T cells sorted from blood. Subset in this sample: CD45RA+ positively selected. Here the CDR3 DNA reads TGTGCCAGTAGGTTAACAGGGGCGGTCGACACTGAAGCTTTCTTT. It codes for CASRLTGAVDTEAFF.